One and the same sample provided the 12 T cell receptor beta chains below, sequenced in a study of T cells after yellow fever vaccination (dated by TCRdb to about 2019). In light of the paper, this sample's treatment or condition label describes: live attenuated yellow fever vaccine strain. The library relied on 5' RACE. Instrument on record: Illumina HiSeq 2500. TCRdb reprocessed the public reads (quality trimming at Q25 with fastp, clone calling with MiXCR) and kept in-frame beta chains. A single entry per CDR3 protein holds the most common genes and DNA from its merged rows. For this sample the table gives 300,000 to 450,000 distinct CDR3 sequences, of which around 6.4% were detected only once. 15% of the sample is in the top ten clones. Sequences were derived from PBMCs, sampled 5 days after the yellow fever booster vaccination. These receptors all stem from a man aged 25-45 years who received the YFV17D yellow fever vaccine.

The V gene is TRBV6-2 or TRBV6-3, the J gene TRBJ2-7; 8 bases align to TRBD1. V gave up 7 bases and J gave up 5 bases; unmatched junction bases: 1. The CDR3 contains 11 residues. In germline, CDR1 is MNHEY, CDR2 SVGEGT. CDR3 in DNA: TGTGCCAGCACGGACAGGGACGAGCAGTACTTC. As protein: CASTDRDEQYF.

This clonotype was recorded many times. V usage is TRBV20-1 and J usage is TRBJ1-4; possible D gene TRBD1, 5 bases. The germline gives CDR1 DFQATT, CDR2 SNEGSKA (reference sequence). CDR3 length: 12 amino acids. V lost 6 bases and J 8 bases, leaving 13 bases between the germline ends. The chain's CDR3 is CSAVQGGEKLFF. In nucleotides, the CDR3 is TGCAGTGCCGTTCAGGGAGGCGAAAAACTGTTTTTT.

This chain joins TRBV7-6 and TRBJ2-1; 10 bases fit TRBD2. The junction had 7 bases not matched to a gene; V was cut back by 0 bases and J by 8 bases. Germline V lookup: CDR1 SGHVS, CDR2 FNYEAQ. This CDR3 spans 16 amino acids. CDR3 protein: CASSLAASGLADEQFF. The CDR3 DNA reads as TGTGCCAGCAGCTTAGCGGCCTCCGGACTAGCGGATGAGCAGTTCTTC.

This chain links TRBV2 with TRBJ2-1; 7 bases are shared with TRBD2. V dropped 4 bases and J dropped 9; count of bases not matched to a gene: 12. This CDR3 is 15 amino acids long. Germline V CDR1 and CDR2: SNHLY, FYNNEI. This chain's CDR3 is CASSASVAGATEQFF. The CDR3 DNA is TGTGCCAGCAGTGCCTCCGTGGCGGGAGCGACTGAGCAGTTCTTC.

This clonotype appeared many times. The rearrangement links TRBV6-4 to TRBJ2-5, with 7 bases that match TRBD1. The germline V gene has CDR1 MRHNA and CDR2 SNTAGT. The junction had 2 bases not matched to a gene; V was cut back by 0 bases and J by 1 base. There are 15 residues in the CDR3. The CDR3 sequence is CASSDSPGGQETQYF. The CDR3 DNA reads TGTGCCAGCAGTGACTCGCCAGGGGGCCAAGAGACCCAGTACTTC.

This clonotype was counted at least ten times. This chain links TRBV29-1 with TRBJ1-1; TRBD1 is a possible D gene (6 bases). CDR1 is SQVTM and CDR2 is ANQGSEA in the germline V gene. The ends were cut back, 3 bases at V and 5 bases at J, with 19 bases in the middle. This CDR3 is built from 15 residues. The CDR3 DNA reads TGCAGCGTTGACCTGTGGGGGGGCGAAGGAACTGAAGCTTTCTTT. It codes for CSVDLWGGEGTEAFF.

This clonotype was detected only a few times. This chain joins TRBV20-1 and TRBJ2-3; TRBD2 agrees at 11 bases. The V gene's germline CDR1 is DFQATT and CDR2 SNEGSKA (reference sequence). The CDR3 contains 15 residues. Trimming cost V 5 bases and J 1 base; bases outside gene matches: 5. The CDR3 DNA follows: TGCAGTGCTCGCCTACTAGCGGGAGGCACAGATACGCAGTATTTT. Translation: CSARLLAGGTDTQYF.

The chain is built from TRBV5-1 and TRBJ2-2; D is unclear. Looked up from germline, CDR1 is SGHRS and CDR2 is YFSETQ. V was trimmed by 7 bases and J by 7 bases, leaving 17 bases between them. The CDR3 consists of 14 residues. The CDR3 is CASSYRGVGGELFF. CDR3 sequence (DNA): TGCGCCAGCTCATACAGAGGTGTTGGCGGGGAGCTGTTTTTT.

This clonotype was detected many times. The chain combines TRBV7-8 with TRBJ1-1, with D hard to call. CDR1 is SGHVS, CDR2 FQNEAQ, per germline. CDR3 size: 14 residues. V lost 0 bases and J 3 bases, leaving 8 bases between the germline ends. Here the CDR3 reads CASSLASGYTEAFF. DNA of the CDR3: TGTGCCAGCAGCTTAGCGAGCGGGTACACTGAAGCTTTCTTT. Combining the CDR3 with reference TRBV7-8 and TRBJ1-1 gives the whole variable domain GAGVSQSPRYKVAKRGQDVALRCDPISGHVSLFWYQQALGQGPEFLTYFQNEAQLDKSGLPSDRFFAERPEGSVSTLKIQRTQQEDSAVYLCASSLASGYTEAFFGQGTRLTVV.

This clonotype was counted a few times. V usage is TRBV12-3 or TRBV12-4 and J usage is TRBJ2-6; D not resolved. Trimming pared 5 bases from V and 0 bases from J, leaving 8 bases between. The CDR3 is 15 amino acids. The CDR3 sequence: CASSPISSGANVLTF. The CDR3 DNA sequence: TGTGCCAGCAGTCCAATTTCCTCTGGGGCCAACGTCCTGACTTTC.

The table lists this clonotype with a few counts. The V and J genes are TRBV29-1 and TRBJ2-1; 10 bases align to TRBD1. Germline CDR1 and CDR2: SQVTM and ANQGSEA. This CDR3 has 18 residues. J gave up 0 bases and V 6 bases, and 14 bases lay outside the gene matches. This CDR3 is CSVRGQGGSASSYNEQFF. The CDR3 DNA sequence: TGCAGCGTCCGAGGACAGGGGGGTTCCGCCAGCTCCTACAATGAGCAGTTCTTC.

This clonotype was seen only a few times. Written as DNA, the CDR3 is TGCAGTGCTAGAGTCTTGAACACTGAAGCTTTCTTT. Translating gives CSARVLNTEAFF. The chain recombines TRBV20-1 with TRBJ1-1; D unclear. CDR1 is DFQATT and CDR2 is SNEGSKA in the germline V gene (reference sequence). V was trimmed by 1 base and J by 0 bases, leaving 3 bases between them. The CDR3 sequence is 12 residues long.